The 5 T cell receptor beta chains below come from one sample, sequenced in a study of T-cell memory formation after mild COVID-19. TCRdb redid the calling of the 5' RACE reads with MiXCR, one entry per CDR3 protein. Among roughly 280,000 distinct CDR3 sequences listed, 15% to 20% were seen once. The sequencing input was PBMCs or a T cell subset sorted from them (not recorded which). The origin of the receptors is a man younger than 35 who had mild COVID-19 (a few samples of this study predate the infection). Cell type and time point are not known.

J is TRBJ2-3 and V is TRBV28; 7 positions match TRBD1. This CDR3 has 15 residues. The J segment lost 2 bases and the V segment lost 6 bases, leaving 8 bases of the junction unmatched. Germline CDR1 and CDR2: MDHEN and SYDVKM. CDR3 coding DNA: TGTGCCAGCAGATACACAGGGGTCCTCACAGATACGCAGTATTTT. Translation gives CASRYTGVLTDTQYF.

The table lists this clonotype with a few counts. The chain is built from TRBV9 and TRBJ1-1, with 7 bases lining up with TRBD1. The CDR3 contains 17 residues. CDR1 SGDLS and CDR2 YYNGEE come from the germline V gene. The V and J ends lost 4 bases and 6 bases, in that order; junction bases with no gene match: 18. The CDR3: CASSPRPSAGGIAEAFF. The CDR3, as DNA: TGTGCCAGCAGCCCAAGACCCAGCGCAGGGGGTATCGCTGAAGCTTTCTTT.

The V call is TRBV9, the J call TRBJ2-3; D tentatively fits TRBD1 or TRBD2 (5 bases each). The CDR3 spans 15 residues. Per germline, CDR1 SGDLS and CDR2 YYNGEE. V was cut by 4 bases and J by 2 bases, with 14 bases left in between. The CDR3 spells CASSFRGADTDTQYF. CDR3 bases: TGTGCCAGCAGCTTCCGAGGGGCGGACACAGATACGCAGTATTTT. The whole variable domain, remainder taken from reference TRBV9 and TRBJ2-3, is DSGVTQTPKHLITATGQRVTLRCSPRSGDLSVYWYQQSLDQGLQFLIQYYNGEERAKGNILERFSAQQFPDLHSELNLSSLELGDSALYFCASSFRGADTDTQYFGPGTRLTVL.

The chain carries TRBV7-2 and TRBJ1-1; D is possibly TRBD1 (5 bases). This CDR3 has 15 amino acids. The V gene lost 3 bases and the J gene lost 3 bases, with 14 bases spanning the gap. Germline V gene sequence: CDR1 SGHTA, CDR2 FQGNSA. The CDR3: CASSLAGQGYTEAFF. Written as DNA, the CDR3 is TGTGCCAGCAGCTTGGCGGGGCAGGGTTACACTGAAGCTTTCTTT.

The CDR3 sequence is CASSSPRGRESYEQYF. The DNA for the CDR3 is TGTGCCAGCAGCTCCCCAAGGGGAAGGGAGTCGTACGAGCAGTACTTC. This chain joins TRBV7-9 and TRBJ2-7, with D perhaps assigned TRBD1 or TRBD2 (5 bases each). CDR1 and CDR2 from the germline V gene are SEHNR and FQNEAQ (reference sequence). The CDR3 totals 16 residues. Trimming removed 4 bases from V and 4 bases from J, with 20 bases in between.